This T cell receptor beta chain derives from a study of Graves' ophthalmopathy and Graves' hyperthyroidism. Study-level results: Ophthalmopathy progression cases were predicted by the model with roughly 71% sensitivity and 72.22% specificity.

About this clonotype: Its antigen remains unidentified.

The CDR3 loop spans 14 amino acids. Trimming removed 6 bases from V and 6 bases from J; junction bases left unmatched: 7. Germline assignment: CDR1 SQVTM and CDR2 ANQGSEA. RNA transcripts provided the template for amplifying TCR beta CDR3 regions. First-round RT-PCR used HTBI primers; second-round multiplex PCR followed. TCRdb reprocessed the multiplex PCR reads with MiXCR, giving one entry per CDR3 protein. The data contain more than 550,000 distinct CDR3 sequences, more than 40% of them singletons. This TCR came from an adult man with Graves' ophthalmopathy. The sequenced sample consisted of peripheral blood. The chain joins TRBV29-1 to TRBJ2-2; 10 bases line up with TRBD1. The CDR3 region is CSVTTGGVAGELFF. The CDR3, as DNA: TGCAGCGTCACGACAGGGGGCGTCGCCGGGGAGCTGTTTTTT.